These T cell receptor beta chains were read from a single sample in a study of blood T cell repertoires in COVID-19. Here immunoSEQ multiplex PCR was the method, and the copy in TCRdb shows in-frame clones only, minus some. The table lists over 130,000 clones, less than 90% of them singletons, with roughly 2.5% in the top ten. The specimen was peripheral blood. These receptors were obtained from a human donor with COVID-19, enrolled during active disease. The donor label of this sample is uncertain. CDR3s include the opening cysteine and the closing phenylalanine or tryptophan. Each record gives: CDR3 DNA, CDR3 protein, CDR3 length, clone size, D gene, J gene, V gene. A D gene is named only where the DNA matches it firmly. The size entry is marked missing in some rows and otherwise reads once, few, many or a size class.

CDR3nt: TGTGCCACCAGCAGAGCCGGCCAGAGGACAGGGGTCCTCAAAAAATACTCACCCCTCCACTTT
CDR3aa: CATSRAGQRTGVLKKYSPLHF
len: 21
abundance: NA
d_gene: TRBD1
j_gene: TRBJ1-6
v_gene: TRBV15

CDR3nt: TGCGCCAGCAGCTTGGCCACAGGGGCGAACACTGAAGCTTTCTTT
CDR3aa: CASSLATGANTEAFF
len: 15
abundance: NA
d_gene: TRBD1
j_gene: TRBJ1-1
v_gene: TRBV5-1

CDR3nt: TGTGCCAGCAGCCAAGATAGCGGTATAGTCCTTAGCACAGATACGCAGTATTTT
CDR3aa: CASSQDSGIVLSTDTQYF
len: 18
abundance: NA
d_gene: NA
j_gene: TRBJ2-3
v_gene: TRBV4-2

CDR3nt: TGTGCCATCAGTGAGTCGAATCGGGGGAACTACGAGCAGTACTTC
CDR3aa: CAISESNRGNYEQYF
len: 15
abundance: NA
d_gene: NA
j_gene: TRBJ2-7
v_gene: TRBV10-3

CDR3nt: TGTGCCAGCAGTTACCAGACAGGGCAAGAGACCCAGTACTTC
CDR3aa: CASSYQTGQETQYF
len: 14
abundance: NA
d_gene: TRBD1
j_gene: TRBJ2-5
v_gene: TRBV6-6

CDR3nt: TGCAGCGTTGGCGGGGCTAGCGTTTCAGAGACCCAGTACTTC
CDR3aa: CSVGGASVSETQYF
len: 14
abundance: NA
d_gene: NA
j_gene: TRBJ2-5
v_gene: TRBV29-1

CDR3nt: TGTGCCACCAGCAGAGATCTCGACAGGGGGACTGAAGCTTTCTTT
CDR3aa: CATSRDLDRGTEAFF
len: 15
abundance: NA
d_gene: TRBD1
j_gene: TRBJ1-1
v_gene: TRBV15

CDR3nt: TGTGCTAGTGGTTTGGGGGCCCTGGCCGGGGAGCTGTTTTTT
CDR3aa: CASGLGALAGELFF
len: 14
abundance: NA
d_gene: NA
j_gene: TRBJ2-2
v_gene: TRBV12-5

CDR3nt: TGTGCCAGCAGTCCCATCGACGGGGGAGGGAGGCATTTT
CDR3aa: CASSPIDGGGRHF
len: 13
abundance: NA
d_gene: NA
j_gene: TRBJ1-5
v_gene: TRBV12-3/TRBV12-4

CDR3nt: TGTGCCAGCAGACGGACAGGGCTCTACGAGCAGTACTTC
CDR3aa: CASRRTGLYEQYF
len: 13
abundance: NA
d_gene: TRBD1
j_gene: TRBJ2-7
v_gene: TRBV12-3/TRBV12-4

CDR3nt: TGTGCCAGCAGCTTCCCGACAGGGGAGAACACTGAAGCTTTCTTT
CDR3aa: CASSFPTGENTEAFF
len: 15
abundance: NA
d_gene: TRBD1
j_gene: TRBJ1-1
v_gene: TRBV13

CDR3nt: TGTGCCAGCAGCCAATTTTTGGCAGACGAGCAGTACTTC
CDR3aa: CASSQFLADEQYF
len: 13
abundance: once
d_gene: NA
j_gene: TRBJ2-7
v_gene: TRBV3-1/TRBV3-2

CDR3nt: TGTGCCAGCAGCCAAGCCATGGGGGGGGGCCTCGGAAACACCATATATTTT
CDR3aa: CASSQAMGGGLGNTIYF
len: 17
abundance: NA
d_gene: NA
j_gene: TRBJ1-3
v_gene: TRBV3-1/TRBV3-2

CDR3nt: TGTGCTAGCAGCCGTGGGACTAGCGGTTTACAAGAGACCCAGTACTTC
CDR3aa: CASSRGTSGLQETQYF
len: 16
abundance: NA
d_gene: TRBD2
j_gene: TRBJ2-5
v_gene: TRBV7-7

CDR3nt: TGTGCCAGCAGTGGGATAGACAGTCATAATGAAAAACTGTTTTTT
CDR3aa: CASSGIDSHNEKLFF
len: 15
abundance: NA
d_gene: NA
j_gene: TRBJ1-4
v_gene: TRBV25-1

CDR3nt: TGTGCCAGCAGTGCGGAGGGACAGGGTAATGAAAAACTGTTTTTT
CDR3aa: CASSAEGQGNEKLFF
len: 15
abundance: NA
d_gene: TRBD1
j_gene: TRBJ1-4
v_gene: TRBV25-1

CDR3nt: TGCGCCAGCAGCGACGGGACATCCGGCGGCTACACCTTC
CDR3aa: CASSDGTSGGYTF
len: 13
abundance: NA
d_gene: NA
j_gene: TRBJ1-2
v_gene: TRBV5-1